The clone carrying this T cell receptor beta chain was counted many times. The antigen is undetermined. Library preparation (for TCRbeta) was performed with unique molecular identifiers. Using its own MiXCR run on the PCR reads, TCRdb lists one record per CDR3 protein. The table shows 900,000 or so distinct CDR3 sequences, with around 15% occurring only once. The sample belongs to a study of T-cell reconstitution after alpha-beta-depleted transplantation in children. Notes on the study in general: The origin of alpha-beta T cells about two months after transplant was reportedly several hundred expanded graft clones.

In germline, CDR1 is KGHDR, CDR2 SFDVKD. V was shortened by 3 bases and J by 6 bases, with 11 bases between the two germline ends. There are 14 residues in the CDR3. The starting material was PBMCs, mostly from graft donor cells, obtained 360 days after TCRalphabeta/CD19-depleted stem cell transplant. The receptor was derived from a male patient younger than 18 who had a stem cell transplant for acute lymphoblastic leukemia, so the T cells may come from the graft donor. V usage is TRBV24-1 and J usage is TRBJ2-1; tentatively, D is TRBD2 (5 bases). CDR3 in amino acids: CATSDRTWGNEQFF. The DNA for the CDR3 is TGTGCCACCAGTGATCGGACTTGGGGCAATGAGCAGTTCTTC.